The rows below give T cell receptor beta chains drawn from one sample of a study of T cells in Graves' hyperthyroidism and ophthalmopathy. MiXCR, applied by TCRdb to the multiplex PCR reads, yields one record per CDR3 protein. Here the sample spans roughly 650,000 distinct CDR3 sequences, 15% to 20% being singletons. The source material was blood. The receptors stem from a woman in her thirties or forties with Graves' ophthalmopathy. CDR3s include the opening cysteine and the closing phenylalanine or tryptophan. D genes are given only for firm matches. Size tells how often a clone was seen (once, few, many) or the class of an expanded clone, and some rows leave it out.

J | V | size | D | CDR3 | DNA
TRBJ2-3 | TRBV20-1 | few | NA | CSGGWGTDTQYF | TGCAGTGGTGGGTGGGGCACAGATACGCAGTATTTT
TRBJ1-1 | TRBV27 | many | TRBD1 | CASTPTGRGTEAFF | TGTGCCAGCACCCCGACAGGGAGGGGCACTGAAGCTTTCTTT
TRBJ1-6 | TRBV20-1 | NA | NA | CSAIGGPITNSPLHF | TGCAGTGCTATTGGGGGGCCCATAACTAATTCACCCCTCCACTTT
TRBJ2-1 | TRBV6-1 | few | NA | CASRHSAGTSSYNEQFF | TGTGCCAGCAGACACTCGGCCGGGACGAGCTCCTACAATGAGCAGTTCTTC
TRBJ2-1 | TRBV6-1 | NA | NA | CASSRLVFDNEQFF | TGTGCCAGCAGTAGACTAGTTTTCGACAATGAGCAGTTCTTC
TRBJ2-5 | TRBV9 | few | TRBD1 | CASSDPRTGASQETQYF | TGTGCCAGCAGCGACCCAAGAACAGGGGCCTCACAAGAGACCCAGTACTTC
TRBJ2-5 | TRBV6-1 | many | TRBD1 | CATGQGALETQYF | TGTGCCACTGGACAGGGGGCACTGGAGACCCAGTACTTC
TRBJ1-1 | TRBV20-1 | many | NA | CSARSREGYTEAFF | TGCAGTGCTAGGTCCCGGGAGGGGTACACTGAAGCTTTCTTT
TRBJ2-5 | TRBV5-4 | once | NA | CASSLGGWMETQYF | TGTGCCAGCAGCTTGGGGGGATGGATGGAGACCCAGTACTTC
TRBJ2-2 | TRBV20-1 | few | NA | CSASGGTANTGELFF | TGCAGTGCTAGTGGGGGAACAGCGAACACCGGGGAGCTGTTTTTT
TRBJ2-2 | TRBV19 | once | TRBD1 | CASSIVGTGTGELFF | TGTGCCAGTAGTATAGTAGGGACAGGGACCGGGGAGCTGTTTTTT
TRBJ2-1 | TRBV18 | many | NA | CASSPPGRNEQFF | TGTGCCAGCTCACCGCCAGGGCGCAATGAGCAGTTCTTC
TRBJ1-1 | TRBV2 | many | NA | CASRSTENTEAFF | TGTGCCAGCAGATCCACAGAAAACACTGAAGCTTTCTTT
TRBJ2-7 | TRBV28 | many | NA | CASSFYSGSYEQYF | TGTGCCAGCAGTTTTTATTCCGGATCCTACGAGCAGTACTTC
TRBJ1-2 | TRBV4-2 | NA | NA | CASSQDRDGAYGYTF | TGTGCCAGCAGCCAAGACAGGGATGGTGCTTATGGCTACACCTTC
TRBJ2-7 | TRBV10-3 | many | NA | CAISLGFGGSYEQYF | TGTGCCATCAGCCTTGGTTTTGGGGGTAGTTACGAGCAGTACTTC
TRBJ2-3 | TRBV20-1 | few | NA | CSARKADTQYF | TGCAGTGCTAGGAAGGCAGATACGCAGTATTTT
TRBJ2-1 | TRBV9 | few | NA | CASSVGQRNEQSF | TGTGCCAGCAGCGTAGGGCAGCGCAATGAGCAGTCCTTC
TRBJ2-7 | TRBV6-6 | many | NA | CASSYGASDSYEQYF | TGTGCCAGCAGTTACGGGGCTAGCGACTCCTACGAGCAGTACTTC
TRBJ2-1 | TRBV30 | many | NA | CAWTPTSSYNEQFF | TGTGCCTGGACCCCCACGAGCTCCTACAATGAGCAGTTCTTC
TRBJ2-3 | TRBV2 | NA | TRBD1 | CASRGTGVTDTQYF | TGTGCCAGCAGGGGGACAGGGGTTACAGATACGCAGTATTTT
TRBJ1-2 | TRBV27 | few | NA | CASSWTANYGYTF | TGTGCCAGCAGTTGGACAGCAAACTATGGCTACACCTTC
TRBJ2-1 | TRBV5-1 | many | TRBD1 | CASSLVPTGSYNEQFF | TGCGCCAGCAGCTTGGTACCGACAGGGTCCTACAATGAGCAGTTCTTC
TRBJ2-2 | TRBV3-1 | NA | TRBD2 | CVSSRKGPPSGNTGELFF | TGTGTCAGCAGCCGCAAGGGGCCTCCTAGCGGTAACACCGGGGAGCTGTTTTTT
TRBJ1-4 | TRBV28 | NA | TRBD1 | CASSLGQGHEKLFF | TGTGCCAGCAGTTTAGGACAGGGTCACGAAAAACTGTTTTTT
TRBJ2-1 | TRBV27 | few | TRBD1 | CASRRPGAGGPAEVFF | TGTGCCAGCAGGCGCCCGGGGGCAGGGGGCCCGGCGGAGGTGTTCTTC
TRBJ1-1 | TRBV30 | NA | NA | CAWSGRGASNTEAFF | TGTGCCTGGAGTGGGCGGGGGGCCTCGAACACTGAAGCTTTCTTT
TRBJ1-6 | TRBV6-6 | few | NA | CASSYGGVDSPLHF | TGTGCCAGCAGTTACGGGGGGGTGGATTCACCCCTCCACTTT
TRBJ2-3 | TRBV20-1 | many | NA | CSARWTHTDTQYF | TGCAGTGCTAGATGGACCCACACAGATACGCAGTATTTT
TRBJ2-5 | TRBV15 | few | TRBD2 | CATSGGLAGRETQYF | TGTGCCACCAGCGGCGGACTAGCGGGTCGGGAGACCCAGTACTTC
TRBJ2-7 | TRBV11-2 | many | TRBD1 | CASIPARQGRSSYEQYF | TGTGCCAGCATCCCTGCCCGACAGGGGAGAAGCTCCTACGAGCAGTACTTC
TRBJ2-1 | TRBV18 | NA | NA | CASSFTRSGDFYNEQFF | TGTGCCAGCTCCTTCACGAGGAGCGGCGACTTCTACAATGAGCAGTTCTTC
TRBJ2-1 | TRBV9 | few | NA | CASSPIRDSPYNEQFF | TGTGCCAGCAGCCCCATCAGAGACAGTCCCTACAATGAGCAGTTCTTC
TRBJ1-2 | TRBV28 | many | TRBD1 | CASRGGTVASGYTF | TGTGCCAGCAGGGGGGGGACAGTAGCTTCTGGCTACACCTTC
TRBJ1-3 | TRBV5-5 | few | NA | CASSLTHSSGNTIYF | TGTGCCAGCAGCCTTACACATTCCTCTGGAAACACCATATATTTT
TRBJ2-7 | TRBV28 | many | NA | CASCDSPFYEQYF | TGTGCCAGTTGCGACAGTCCTTTCTACGAGCAGTACTTC
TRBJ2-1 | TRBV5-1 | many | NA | CASRRWGEMDNEQFF | TGCGCCAGCAGGAGGTGGGGGGAGATGGACAATGAGCAGTTCTTC
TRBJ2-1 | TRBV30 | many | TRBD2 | CAWSVFLAGETEQFF | TGTGCCTGGAGTGTGTTTCTAGCGGGAGAGACCGAGCAGTTCTTC
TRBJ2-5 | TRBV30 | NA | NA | CAWTTGSTRTETQYF | TGTGCCTGGACGACGGGAAGTACCCGGACCGAGACCCAGTACTTC
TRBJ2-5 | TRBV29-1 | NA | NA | CSVEGGSETQYF | TGCAGCGTTGAAGGGGGCTCAGAGACCCAGTACTTC
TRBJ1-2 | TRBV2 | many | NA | CASRGRYDGYTF | TGTGCCAGCAGAGGGCGGTATGATGGCTACACCTTC
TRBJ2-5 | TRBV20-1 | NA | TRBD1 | CSVYRGETQYF | TGCAGTGTTTACAGGGGAGAGACCCAGTACTTC
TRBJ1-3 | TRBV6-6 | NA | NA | CASSYSRAISGNTIYF | TGTGCCAGCAGTTACTCTAGGGCAATTTCTGGAAACACCATATATTTT
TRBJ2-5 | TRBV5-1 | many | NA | CASSFGSQETQYF | TGCGCCAGCAGCTTTGGCTCCCAAGAGACCCAGTACTTC